These 26 T cell receptor beta chains originate from one sample sequenced in a study of T cells in Graves' hyperthyroidism and ophthalmopathy (dated by TCRdb to the late 2010s). The method was multiplex PCR. Sequencing instrument: Illumina HiSeq 2000. Amplification of TCR beta CDR3 regions was carried out from RNA transcripts. A first-round RT-PCR of the TCR CDR3 used the HTBI primer set with the Qiagen OneStep RT-PCR kit. In TCRdb, the public reads were trimmed at Q25 with fastp and aligned with MiXCR, with productive beta chains retained. Here each entry gathers all rows of one CDR3 protein and keeps the most common genes and DNA. The sample yields some 350,000 distinct CDR3 sequences; around a sixth were counted once. The ten largest clones represent around a quarter of the sample. Sample: blood. The receptor set was obtained from a woman between 18 and 30 years old with Graves' hyperthyroidism that later progressed to Graves' ophthalmopathy.

The V and J genes are TRBV4-3 and TRBJ2-7, with 9 bases matching TRBD2. J gave up 3 bases and V 1 base, and 1 base lay outside the gene matches. The CDR3 is 14 amino acids. Germline CDR1 and CDR2: LGHNA and YSLEER. The CDR3 here is CASSQVSGGYEQYF. CDR3 in DNA: TGCGCCAGCAGCCAAGTTAGCGGGGGCTACGAGCAGTACTTC.

This chain joins TRBV11-2 and TRBJ2-1; TRBD2 aligns across 11 bases. Germline CDR1 is SGHAT and CDR2 is FQNNGV. The CDR3 length is 12 residues. Trimming cost V 6 bases and J 10 bases; bases outside gene matches: 2. In DNA, the CDR3 is TGTGCCAGCAGTCCTAGCGGGAGGGAGCAGTTCTTC. Translation gives CASSPSGREQFF.

There are a few counts of this clonotype. The chain links TRBV19 to TRBJ1-1; D unclear. V was shortened by 2 bases and J by 8 bases, with 12 bases between the two germline ends. The germline V gene encodes CDR1 LNHDA and CDR2 SQIVND (reference sequence). CDR3 size: 13 residues. CDR3 sequence: CASSIQVYVEAFF. In DNA form, the CDR3 reads TGTGCCAGTAGTATACAGGTCTACGTAGAAGCTTTCTTT.

This clonotype was counted at least ten times. V usage is TRBV6-1 and J usage is TRBJ1-3; 9 bases line up with TRBD1. V dropped 5 bases and J dropped 0; count of bases not matched to a gene: 5. Germline CDR1 reads MNHNS; CDR2 reads SASEGT. This CDR3 spans 16 amino acids. The CDR3 DNA is TGTGCCAGCAGTTCCGGGACAGGGAACTCTGGAAACACCATATATTTT. This gives the protein CASSSGTGNSGNTIYF.

This clonotype showed up just a few times. The rearrangement uses TRBV20-1 and TRBJ2-1, with TRBD2 matching over 8 bases. The V gene end was trimmed by 5 bases and the J gene end by 5 bases; junction bases not matched to a gene: 11. CDR3 length: 15 amino acids. Germline values: CDR1 DFQATT, CDR2 SNEGSKA (reference sequence). CDR3 DNA: TGCAGTGCTTGGGGAGCCGGGACTAGAAACAATGAGCAGTTCTTC. Its translation: CSAWGAGTRNNEQFF.

The genes are TRBV6-2 or TRBV6-3 and TRBJ2-1; 8 bases are a match to TRBD1. CDR3 length equals 16 residues. Germline values: CDR1 MNHEY, CDR2 SVGEGT. V lost 4 bases, J lost 2 bases, and 7 bases stayed unmatched. CDR3 sequence reads: CASSFTDRAAYNEQFF. CDR3 coding DNA: TGTGCCAGCAGTTTCACGGACAGGGCCGCCTACAATGAGCAGTTCTTC.

The table lists this clonotype with a few counts. The chain is built from TRBV27 and TRBJ2-3; TRBD2 aligns across 11 bases. Per the germline V gene, CDR1 is MNHEY and CDR2 is SMNVEV (reference sequence). The CDR3 covers 16 residues. With 8 bases clipped from V and 6 bases from J, the junction kept 13 bases outside the gene matches. Here the CDR3 DNA reads TGTGCCAGCGTAGGACTAGCGGGCCCCGGGGGGGATACGCAGTATTTT. This encodes CASVGLAGPGGDTQYF.

This clonotype was seen a few times. J is TRBJ2-7 and V is TRBV15; tentatively, D is TRBD1 (5 bases). V gave up 3 bases and J gave up 2 bases, with 17 bases separating them. The CDR3 is 16 residues long. Germline CDR1 reads LNHNV; CDR2 reads YYDKDF (reference sequence). CDR3 in amino acids: CATSRDGYRYAYEQYF. DNA for the CDR3: TGTGCCACCAGCAGGGATGGTTACAGGTATGCCTACGAGCAGTACTTC.

This clonotype was seen only a few times. The rearrangement uses TRBV6-1 and TRBJ2-4, with 8 bases that match TRBD1. This CDR3 is built from 15 residues. Germline-derived CDR1 and CDR2 are MNHNS and SASEGT. Germline trimming cut 7 bases from V and 2 bases from J; bases unmatched to any gene: 7. CDR3 DNA: TGTGCCAGCATCCAGGGGGCTAAAACCAAAAACATTCAGTACTTC. Its protein product is CASIQGAKTKNIQYF.

This clonotype was seen at least ten times. The CDR3 loop is CASSLDFEETGRGYTF. The CDR3 nucleotides read TGTGCCAGCAGCTTAGATTTCGAGGAGACAGGGCGCGGCTACACCTTC. The chain is built from TRBV11-2 and TRBJ1-2, with 7 bases matching TRBD1. The CDR3 loop spans 16 amino acids. The junction had 12 bases not matched to a gene; V was cut back by 0 bases and J by 8 bases. The V gene's germline CDR1 is SGHAT and CDR2 FQNNGV. Combining the CDR3 with reference TRBV11-2 and TRBJ1-2 gives the whole variable domain EAGVAQSPRYKIIEKRQSVAFWCNPISGHATLYWYQQILGQGPKLLIQFQNNGVVDDSQLPKDRFSAERLKGVDSTLKIQPAKLEDSAVYLCASSLDFEETGRGYTFGSGTRLTVV.

The chain couples TRBV14 to TRBJ2-7, with D tentatively TRBD2 (5 bases). Trimming left V 4 bases short and J 5 bases short, with 21 bases between. The germline gives CDR1 SGHDN, CDR2 FVKESK. This CDR3 comprises 16 residues. The CDR3 here is CASSPTLGSPGDEQYF. The CDR3 DNA is TGTGCCAGCAGCCCAACGCTAGGTTCCCCCGGGGACGAGCAGTACTTC.

With respect to this clonotype: This sequence may be a read error, since a much larger clone differs from it by one base. V usage is TRBV28 and J usage is TRBJ1-6; D unresolved. The CDR3 totals 14 residues. Germline V CDR1 and CDR2: MDHEN, SYDVKM. The CDR3 nucleotides read TGTGCCAGCAGTTTACGGCCCCGTTCTTCACCCCCCCACTTT. It translates to CASSLRPRSSPPHF. Complete variable domain (other parts from reference TRBV28 and TRBJ1-6): DVKVTQSSRYLVKRTGEKVFLECVQDMDHENMFWYRQDPGLGLRLIYFSYDVKMKEKGDIPEGYSVSREKKERFSLILESASTNQTSMYLCASSLRPRSSPPHFGNGTRLTVT.

This clonotype came up many times. The chain combines TRBV20-1 with TRBJ2-5; 9 nucleotides align to TRBD2. The CDR3 runs 14 residues. CDR1 and CDR2 (germline): DFQATT, SNEGSKA (reference sequence). V was clipped by 3 bases and J by 3 bases; unmatched bases: 5. CDR3 region: CSASQLAGKETQYF. The CDR3 DNA follows: TGCAGTGCTAGTCAACTAGCGGGTAAAGAGACCCAGTACTTC.

This clonotype was recorded at least ten times. The chain combines TRBV3-1 with TRBJ1-1; TRBD1 aligns across 9 bases. Germline CDR1 reads LGHDT; CDR2 reads YNNKEL (reference sequence). CDR3 size: 16 residues. V lost 0 bases and J lost 4; bases outside the gene matches: 6. Here the CDR3 reads CASSQDLGTGSTEAFF. The CDR3 nucleotides read TGTGCCAGCAGCCAAGATCTTGGGACAGGGAGCACTGAAGCTTTCTTT.

This clonotype was detected many times. This chain links TRBV2 with TRBJ2-1, with TRBD2 identical over 15 bases. Germline-derived CDR1 and CDR2 are SNHLY and FYNNEI. CDR3 length equals 19 residues. J was trimmed by 1 base and V by 6 bases; bases with no gene match: 10. The CDR3 DNA reads as TGTGCCAGCAGGCTGGGACTAGCGGGAGGACGAAGGTCCTACAATGAGCAGTTCTTC. Its translation is CASRLGLAGGRRSYNEQFF.

Notes on this clonotype: A read error is possible here, since a much larger clone lies one base away. The chain has TRBV6-2 or TRBV6-3 and TRBJ2-7; D remains unclear. Germline values: CDR1 MNHEY, CDR2 SVGEGT. The CDR3 is made up of 18 amino acids. The CDR3 DNA sequence: TGTGCCAGCAGTTACCCCGCGCCCAAACTCGGAAGATTCTACGGGCAGTACTTC. As protein: CASSYPAPKLGRFYGQYF.

This clonotype was counted at least ten times. This chain links TRBV2 with TRBJ2-1; no firm D call. Germline V gene data show CDR1 as SNHLY and CDR2 as FYNNEI. This CDR3 region has 13 residues. Trimming shortened V by 5 bases and J by 7 bases, and 12 bases separated the two germline ends. In DNA form, the CDR3 reads TGTGCCAGCAGTAATTCCTTAGGGAATGAGCAGTTCTTC. Translating gives CASSNSLGNEQFF.

The V gene is TRBV15, the J gene TRBJ2-1; D may be TRBD2 (6 bases). The CDR3 length is 13 residues. V was trimmed by 1 base and J by 8 bases, leaving 9 bases between them. The germline CDR1 and CDR2 sequences are LNHNV and YYDKDF (reference sequence). In nucleotides, the CDR3 is TGTGCCACCAGCAGAGTACTAGCCCATGAGCAGTTCTTC. Amino acids: CATSRVLAHEQFF.

This clonotype was counted many times. The V gene is TRBV6-5, the J gene TRBJ1-4; D unresolved. V gave up 1 base and J gave up 5 bases, with 14 bases separating them. Germline values: CDR1 MNHEY, CDR2 SVGAGI. The CDR3 is 16 amino acids. The DNA of the CDR3 is TGTGCCAGCAGTTACTATTCTGCCACAGTGAATGAAAAACTGTTTTTT. Protein product: CASSYYSATVNEKLFF.

In its sample, this clonotype was seen a few times. V is TRBV12-3 or TRBV12-4 and J is TRBJ2-7; perhaps D is TRBD1 or TRBD2 (6 bases each). The CDR3 contains 15 residues. Trimming took 2 bases from V and 4 from J, leaving 15 bases between them. The CDR3 coding sequence is TGTGCCAGCAGTTTAACTCTCCAAGGGGGGTACGAGCAGTACTTC. This codes for CASSLTLQGGYEQYF.

This clonotype has just a few counts. The chain carries TRBV27 and TRBJ2-7; D unresolved. The CDR3 extends over 12 amino acids. Trimming removed 6 bases from V and 6 bases from J, with 12 bases in between. In germline, CDR1 is MNHEY, CDR2 SMNVEV (reference sequence). The CDR3 spells CASSSPASEQYF. Written as DNA, the CDR3 is TGTGCCAGCAGCTCCCCCGCCAGCGAGCAGTACTTC.

This chain uses TRBV7-8 with TRBJ2-1; 8 nucleotides align to TRBD2. With V trimmed by 0 bases and J by 1 base, 2 bases remained unmatched. Germline CDR1 is SGHVS and CDR2 is FQNEAQ. This CDR3 region has 16 residues. The CDR3 bases are TGTGCCAGCAGCTTAGCCCCTAGCGGGTCCTACAATGAGCAGTTCTTC. Protein: CASSLAPSGSYNEQFF.

There are many counts of this clonotype. The rearrangement uses TRBV6-1 and TRBJ2-1; D is uncertain. Trimming took 5 bases from V and 10 from J, leaving 18 bases between them. The CDR3 length is 14 residues. Per germline, CDR1 MNHNS and CDR2 SASEGT. The CDR3 here is CASSHMGNYEEQFF. CDR3 DNA: TGTGCCAGCAGTCACATGGGAAACTATGAGGAGCAGTTCTTC.

This chain links TRBV7-6 with TRBJ2-3; D not certain. Germline loops: CDR1 SGHVS, CDR2 FNYEAQ. With 4 bases removed from V and 4 bases from J, the gap between germline ends came to 9 bases. CDR3 size: 13 residues. The CDR3 reads CASSSGPPDTQYF. For the CDR3, the DNA is TGTGCCAGCAGCTCCGGGCCCCCAGATACGCAGTATTTT. Full variable domain (rest looked up from reference TRBV7-6 and TRBJ2-3): GAGVSQSPRYKVTKRGQDVALRCDPISGHVSLYWYRQALGQGPEFLTYFNYEAQQDKSGLPNDRFSAERPEGSISTLTIQRTEQRDSAMYRCASSSGPPDTQYFGPGTRLTVL.

This chain uses TRBV7-9 with TRBJ2-7, with 10 bases lining up with TRBD2. The V segment lost 8 bases and the J segment 4 bases; nucleotides outside the gene matches: 8. Germline V gene data show CDR1 as SEHNR and CDR2 as FQNEAQ (reference sequence). The CDR3 is 14 residues long. CDR3 amino acids: CASRRLAGVYEQYF. CDR3 nucleotide sequence: TGTGCCAGCCGGAGACTAGCGGGCGTGTACGAGCAGTACTTC.

At least ten counts were recorded for this clonotype. This chain links TRBV28 with TRBJ1-5; TRBD1 aligns across 10 bases. The CDR3 has 15 amino acids. Looked up from germline, CDR1 is MDHEN and CDR2 is SYDVKM. J was trimmed by 2 bases and V by 5 bases; bases with no gene match: 3. The CDR3, as DNA: TGTGCCAGCAGTGGGACAGGGGTGCGCAATCAGCCCCAGCATTTT. Translation: CASSGTGVRNQPQHF.